The source of this TCR beta chain is a study of vaccination and CD4 T cells after COVID-19. Study context: Overlapping spike pools from SARS-CoV-2 and HCoV-NL63, HCoV-OC43 and HCoV-229E served as culture stimuli.

Findings of the study overall: A relatively small number of convalescent patients were studied, and no early post-infection timepoints were included.

Concerning this clonotype: What it binds is not known.

Trimming removed 6 bases from V and 5 bases from J; junction bases left unmatched: 5. The germline V gene encodes CDR1 MDHEN and CDR2 SYDVKM. The CDR3 is made up of 14 amino acids. With the Oncomine TCR Beta short-read assay, DNA from cultured CD4+ T cells was sequenced. MiXCR, run by TCRdb on the PCR reads, gives a single entry per CDR3 protein. The sample consists of some 20,000 distinct CDR3 sequences, roughly two fifths of them appearing once. Specified treatment: 10-day PBMC culture with coronavirus spike peptide pools or control peptides (ViraFEST assay). The V call is TRBV28, the J call TRBJ2-3; 10 bases align to TRBD2. The receptor was derived from a human donor who had recovered from COVID-19. The sample consisted of CD4+ T cells from blood, cultured in vitro. The CDR3 DNA reads TGTGCCAGCAGACTAGCGGGAAGGATAGATACGCAGTATTTT. It yields the protein CASRLAGRIDTQYF.